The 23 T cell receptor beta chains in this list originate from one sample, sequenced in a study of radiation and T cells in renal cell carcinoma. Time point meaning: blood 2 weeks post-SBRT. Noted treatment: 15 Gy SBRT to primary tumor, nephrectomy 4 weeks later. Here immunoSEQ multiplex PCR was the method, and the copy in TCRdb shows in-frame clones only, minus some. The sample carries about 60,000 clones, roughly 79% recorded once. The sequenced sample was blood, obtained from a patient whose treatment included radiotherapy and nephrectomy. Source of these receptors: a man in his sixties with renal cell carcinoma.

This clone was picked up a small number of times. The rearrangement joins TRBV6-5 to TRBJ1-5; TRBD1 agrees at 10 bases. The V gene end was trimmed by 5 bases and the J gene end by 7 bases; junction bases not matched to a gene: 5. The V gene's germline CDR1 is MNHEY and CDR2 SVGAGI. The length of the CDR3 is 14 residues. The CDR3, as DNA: TGTGCCAGCAGTCGGGACAGGGGTGGGCAGCCCCAGCATTTT. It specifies CASSRDRGGQPQHF.

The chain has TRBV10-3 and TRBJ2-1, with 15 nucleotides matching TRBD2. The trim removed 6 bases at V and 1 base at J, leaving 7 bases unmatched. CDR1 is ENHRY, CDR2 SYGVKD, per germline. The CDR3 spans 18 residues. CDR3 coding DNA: TGTGCCATCAGCCCCGGACTAGCGGGAGGGGAGTCCTACAATGAGCAGTTCTTC. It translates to CAISPGLAGGESYNEQFF.

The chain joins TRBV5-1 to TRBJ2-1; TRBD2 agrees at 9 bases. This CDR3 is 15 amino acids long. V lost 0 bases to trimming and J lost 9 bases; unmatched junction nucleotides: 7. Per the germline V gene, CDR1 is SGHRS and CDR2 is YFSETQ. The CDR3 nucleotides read TGCGCCAGCAGCTTGGAGATAGCGGGAGAGGGTGAGCAGTTCTTC. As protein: CASSLEIAGEGEQFF.

The CDR3 protein is CAITPERGTRETEAFF. CDR3 nucleotides: TGTGCCATCACGCCCGAGAGGGGCACCCGTGAAACTGAAGCTTTCTTT. V is TRBV10-3 and J is TRBJ1-1; tentatively, D is TRBD1 (5 bases). Trimming removed 7 bases at V and 5 bases at J, with 23 bases between. The CDR3 extends over 16 amino acids. Per germline, CDR1 ENHRY and CDR2 SYGVKD.

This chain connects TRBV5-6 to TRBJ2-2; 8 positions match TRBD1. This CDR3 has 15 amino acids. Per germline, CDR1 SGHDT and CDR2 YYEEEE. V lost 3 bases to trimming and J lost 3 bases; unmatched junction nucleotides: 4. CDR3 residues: CASSSDREDTGELFF. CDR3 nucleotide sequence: TGTGCCAGCAGCTCGGACAGGGAGGACACCGGGGAGCTGTTTTTT.

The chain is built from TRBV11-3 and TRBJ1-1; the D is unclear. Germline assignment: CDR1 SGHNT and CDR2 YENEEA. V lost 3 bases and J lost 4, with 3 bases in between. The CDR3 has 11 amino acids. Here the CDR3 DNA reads TGTGCCAGCAGCTTTGGCACTGAAGCTTTCTTT. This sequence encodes CASSFGTEAFF.

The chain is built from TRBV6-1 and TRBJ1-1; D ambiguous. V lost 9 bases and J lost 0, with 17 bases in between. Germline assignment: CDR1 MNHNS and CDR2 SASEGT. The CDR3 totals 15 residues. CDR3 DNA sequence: TGTGCCAGTACGAGAGCTGGGGAGGTGAACACTGAAGCTTTCTTT. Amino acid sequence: CASTRAGEVNTEAFF.

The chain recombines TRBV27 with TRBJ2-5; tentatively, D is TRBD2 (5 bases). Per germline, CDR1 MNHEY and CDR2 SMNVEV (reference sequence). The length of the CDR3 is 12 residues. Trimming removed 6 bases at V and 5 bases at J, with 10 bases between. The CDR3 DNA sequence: TGTGCCAGCAGCCAACGGAGGGAGACCCAGTACTTC. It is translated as CASSQRRETQYF.

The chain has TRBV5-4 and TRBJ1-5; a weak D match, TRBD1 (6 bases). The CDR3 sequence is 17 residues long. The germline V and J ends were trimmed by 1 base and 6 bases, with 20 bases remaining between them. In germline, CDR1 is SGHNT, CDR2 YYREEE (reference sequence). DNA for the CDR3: TGTGCCAGCAGCTTGAGGGGGGGCTTGCACAGTACTCAGCCCCAGCATTTT. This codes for CASSLRGGLHSTQPQHF.

DNA for the CDR3: TGCGCCAGCAGCTCCTTAGCGGGAGCGGGTGAGCAGTTCTTC. Its protein product is CASSSLAGAGEQFF. The genes are TRBV5-1 and TRBJ2-1; 9 bases agree with TRBD2. The length of the CDR3 is 14 residues. The trim removed 3 bases at V and 9 bases at J, leaving 7 bases unmatched. CDR1 is SGHRS and CDR2 is YFSETQ in the germline V gene.

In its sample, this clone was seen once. CDR3 sequence: CASSLSRDSNQPQHF. The CDR3, as DNA: TGTGCCAGCAGCTTATCAAGAGATAGCAATCAGCCCCAGCATTTT. The chain couples TRBV7-8 to TRBJ1-5; D remains ambiguous. Germline loops: CDR1 SGHVS, CDR2 FQNEAQ. Deletions cut 2 bases from V and 0 bases from J, with 8 bases between. The CDR3 covers 15 residues. Supplemented by reference TRBV7-8 and TRBJ1-5, the full variable domain reads GAGVSQSPRYKVAKRGQDVALRCDPISGHVSLFWYQQALGQGPEFLTYFQNEAQLDKSGLPSDRFFAERPEGSVSTLKIQRTQQEDSAVYLCASSLSRDSNQPQHFGDGTRLSIL.

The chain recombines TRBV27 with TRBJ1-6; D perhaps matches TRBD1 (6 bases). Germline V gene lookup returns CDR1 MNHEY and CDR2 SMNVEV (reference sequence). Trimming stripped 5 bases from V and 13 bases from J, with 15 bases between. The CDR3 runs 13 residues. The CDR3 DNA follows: TGTGCCAGCAGTCCCGGGGGCTTCTCCCCCCTCCACTTT. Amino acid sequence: CASSPGGFSPLHF.

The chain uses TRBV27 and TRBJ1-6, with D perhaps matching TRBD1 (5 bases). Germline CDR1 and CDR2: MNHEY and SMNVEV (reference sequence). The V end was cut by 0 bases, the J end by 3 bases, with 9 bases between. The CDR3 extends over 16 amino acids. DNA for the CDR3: TGTGCCAGCAGTTTATCCCAGGGCGACTATAATTCACCCCTCCACTTT. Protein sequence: CASSLSQGDYNSPLHF.

CDR3: CAWEAAFLAGGPGDTQYF. In DNA, the CDR3 is TGTGCCTGGGAGGCGGCTTTCCTAGCGGGAGGGCCGGGGGATACGCAGTATTTT. V usage is TRBV30 and J usage is TRBJ2-3; 12 nucleotides align to TRBD2. V gave up 5 bases and J gave up 6 bases; unmatched junction bases: 18. The CDR3 totals 18 residues. Germline V gene lookup returns CDR1 GTSNPN and CDR2 SVGIG (reference sequence).

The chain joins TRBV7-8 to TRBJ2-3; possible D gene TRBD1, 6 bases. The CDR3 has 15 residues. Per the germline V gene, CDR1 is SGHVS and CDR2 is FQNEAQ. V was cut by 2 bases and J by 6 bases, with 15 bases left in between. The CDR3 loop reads CASSLRPTGSDTQYF. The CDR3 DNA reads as TGTGCCAGCAGCTTAAGGCCCACAGGGTCGGATACGCAGTATTTT.

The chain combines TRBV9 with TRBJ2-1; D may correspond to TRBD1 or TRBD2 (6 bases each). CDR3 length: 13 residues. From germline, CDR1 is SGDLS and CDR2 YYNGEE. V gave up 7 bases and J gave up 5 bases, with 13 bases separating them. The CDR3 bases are TGTGCCAGCGGGGGGACACTCAACAATGAGCAGTTCTTC. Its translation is CASGGTLNNEQFF.

The CDR3 region has the DNA TGTGCCAGCACCCTCAGCCTAGGCCGGTATGAGGACTATGGCTACACCTTC. This sequence encodes CASTLSLGRYEDYGYTF. The chain links TRBV5-4 to TRBJ1-2; D is unclear. With 6 bases removed from V and 3 bases from J, the gap between germline ends came to 24 bases. CDR1 is SGHNT, CDR2 YYREEE, per germline (reference sequence). CDR3 length: 17 amino acids. Drawing the rest from reference TRBV5-4 and TRBJ1-2, the complete variable domain is ETGVTQSPTHLIKTRGQQVTLRCSSQSGHNTVSWYQQALGQGPQFIFQYYREEENGRGNFPPRFSGLQFPNYSSELNVNALELDDSALYLCASTLSLGRYEDYGYTFGSGTRLTVV.

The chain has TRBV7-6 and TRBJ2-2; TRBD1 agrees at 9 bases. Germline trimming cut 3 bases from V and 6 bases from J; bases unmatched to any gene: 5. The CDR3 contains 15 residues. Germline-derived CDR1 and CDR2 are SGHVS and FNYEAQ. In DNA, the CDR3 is TGTGCCAGCAGCTTGGGGGACAGGGCGGCCGGGGAGCTGTTTTTT. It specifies CASSLGDRAAGELFF.

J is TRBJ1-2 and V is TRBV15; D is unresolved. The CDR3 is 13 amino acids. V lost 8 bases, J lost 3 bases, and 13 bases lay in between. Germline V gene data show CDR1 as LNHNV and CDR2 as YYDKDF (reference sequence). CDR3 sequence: CATSPGGDYGYTF. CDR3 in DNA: TGTGCCACCTCCCCGGGCGGCGACTATGGCTACACCTTC.

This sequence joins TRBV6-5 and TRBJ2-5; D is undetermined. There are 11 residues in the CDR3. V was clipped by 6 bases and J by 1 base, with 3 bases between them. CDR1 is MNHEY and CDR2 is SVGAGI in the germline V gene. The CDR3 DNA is TGTGCCAGCAGGATCCAAGAGACCCAGTACTTC. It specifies CASRIQETQYF.

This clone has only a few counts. The CDR3 reads CASSQVNRIYEQYF. CDR3 nucleotides: TGTGCCAGCAGCCAAGTTAACAGAATCTACGAGCAGTACTTC. The rearrangement links TRBV14 to TRBJ2-7, with unresolved D. The CDR3 runs 14 residues. Per germline, CDR1 SGHDN and CDR2 FVKESK. Deletions cut 1 base from V and 3 bases from J, with 10 bases between. Complete variable domain (other parts from reference TRBV14 and TRBJ2-7): EAGVTQFPSHSVIEKGQTVTLRCDPISGHDNLYWYRRVMGKEIKFLLHFVKESKQDESGMPNNRFLAERTGGTYSTLKVQPAELEDSGVYFCASSQVNRIYEQYFGPGTRLTVT.

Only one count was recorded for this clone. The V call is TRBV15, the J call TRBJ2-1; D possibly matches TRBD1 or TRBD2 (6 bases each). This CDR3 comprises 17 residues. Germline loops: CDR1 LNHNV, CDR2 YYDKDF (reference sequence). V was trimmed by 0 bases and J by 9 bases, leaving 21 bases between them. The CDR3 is CATSRDLVQGGGGEQFF. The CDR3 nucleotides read TGTGCCACCAGCAGAGATCTAGTACAGGGAGGTGGAGGTGAGCAGTTCTTC.

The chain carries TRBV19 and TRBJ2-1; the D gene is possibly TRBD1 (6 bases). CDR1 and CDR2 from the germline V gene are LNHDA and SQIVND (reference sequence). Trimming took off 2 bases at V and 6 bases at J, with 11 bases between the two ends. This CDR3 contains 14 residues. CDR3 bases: TGTGCCAGTAGTATACAGGGGCAGAGCAATGAGCAGTTCTTC. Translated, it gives CASSIQGQSNEQFF.